What follows are 29 T cell receptor beta chains derived from one specimen sequenced in a study of technical replicates of blood from a few donors. Sequencing was performed with immunoSEQ multiplex PCR; in TCRdb, only in-frame clones are kept and a portion is missing. This table has under 85,000 clones, just over 90% appearing once. The sequenced sample was T cells isolated from PBMCs. These receptor sequences come from a human donor in good health.

The genes are TRBV28 and TRBJ2-1; 13 bases line up with TRBD2. The trim removed 6 bases at V and 0 bases at J, leaving 5 bases unmatched. This CDR3 is 17 amino acids long. Germline V gives CDR1 MDHEN, CDR2 SYDVKM. The CDR3 DNA is TGTGCCAGCAGGCCTTGGACTAGCGGGAGCTCCTACAATGAGCAGTTCTTC. Its translation is CASRPWTSGSSYNEQFF.

The CDR3, as DNA: TGCGCCAGCAGCCAAGGCTTCGGGAGGGGGGAGACCCAGTACTTC. It codes for CASSQGFGRGETQYF. This chain uses TRBV4-1 with TRBJ2-5; 8 positions agree with TRBD2. In germline, CDR1 is MGHRA, CDR2 YSYEKL. The CDR3 consists of 15 residues. With V trimmed by 1 base and J by 5 bases, 6 bases remained unmatched.

This clone came up once. The V gene is TRBV11-1, the J gene TRBJ2-3; D possibly corresponds to TRBD1 (6 bases). The V end was cut by 4 bases, the J end by 1 base, with 12 bases between. Germline V lookup: CDR1 SGHAT, CDR2 FQDESV (reference sequence). The length of the CDR3 is 15 residues. This CDR3 is CASSYDRPGTDTQYF. In nucleotides, the CDR3 is TGTGCCAGCAGCTACGACAGGCCCGGCACAGATACGCAGTATTTT. Based on the CDR3 plus reference TRBV11-1 and TRBJ2-3, the full variable domain is EAEVAQSPRYKITEKSQAVAFWCDPISGHATLYWYRQILGQGPELLVQFQDESVVDDSQLPKDRFSAERLKGVDSTLKIQPAELGDSAMYLCASSYDRPGTDTQYFGPGTRLTVL.

The chain recombines TRBV5-1 with TRBJ2-7; TRBD2 matches at 8 bases. The J segment lost 0 bases and the V segment lost 4 bases, leaving 3 bases of the junction unmatched. The CDR3 sequence is 14 residues long. CDR1 and CDR2 from the germline V gene are SGHRS and YFSETQ. CDR3 amino acids: CASSTSGFSYEQYF. The CDR3 DNA is TGCGCCAGCAGCACTAGCGGATTCTCCTACGAGCAGTACTTC.

This clone has just one count. V and J are TRBV5-1 and TRBJ1-2; 9 nucleotides line up with TRBD1. The CDR3 contains 15 residues. V gave up 4 bases and J gave up 5 bases; unmatched junction bases: 9. Germline V gene lookup returns CDR1 SGHRS and CDR2 YFSETQ. The CDR3 sequence: CASSAGTGSWYGYTF. The CDR3 DNA is TGCGCCAGCAGCGCCGGGACAGGGAGTTGGTATGGCTACACCTTC.

The chain has TRBV6-5 and TRBJ1-2; a weak D match, TRBD1 (5 bases). The CDR3 consists of 11 residues. Trimming took off 10 bases at V and 4 bases at J, with 10 bases between the two ends. Looked up from germline, CDR1 is MNHEY and CDR2 is SVGAGI. CDR3 bases: TGTGCCACCAGACAGTCCTATGGCTACACCTTC. Translating it yields CATRQSYGYTF.

This clone appeared a single time. The chain carries TRBV6-5 and TRBJ1-1, with D possibly being TRBD1 (5 bases). Trimming pared 6 bases from V and 2 bases from J, leaving 16 bases between. Germline V CDR1 and CDR2: MNHEY, SVGAGI. This CDR3 has 15 amino acids. For the CDR3, the DNA is TGTGCCAGCAGGGGACTAGGGAAGTCTAACACTGAAGCTTTCTTT. It is translated as CASRGLGKSNTEAFF.

The chain employs TRBV4-1 and TRBJ2-7, with 9 bases aligning to TRBD1. Germline V lookup: CDR1 MGHRA, CDR2 YSYEKL. J lost 7 bases, V lost 0 bases, and 13 bases had no gene match. CDR3 length: 17 residues. CDR3 sequence (DNA): TGCGCCAGCAGCCAAGATCCGACGGGACAGGGACCGCGGGAGCAGTACTTC. It encodes CASSQDPTGQGPREQYF.

This clone was observed a few times. The genes are TRBV7-9 and TRBJ2-7; a possible D gene is TRBD2 (6 bases). Trimming left V 1 base short and J 1 base short, with 11 bases between. CDR3 size: 15 residues. Germline CDR1 reads SEHNR; CDR2 reads FQNEAQ (reference sequence). The CDR3 loop is CASSLGRRESYEQYF. The CDR3, as DNA: TGTGCCAGCAGCTTAGGAAGGCGGGAATCCTACGAGCAGTACTTC.

This rearrangement joins TRBV12-5 to TRBJ2-7; D may be TRBD2 (7 bases). The germline CDR1 and CDR2 sequences are LGHNT and FRNRAP. V was pared by 0 bases and J by 3 bases, with 9 bases between. The CDR3 totals 14 residues. The CDR3 loop is CASGLVRGGYEQYF. The CDR3 region has the DNA TGTGCTAGTGGTTTGGTAAGGGGGGGCTACGAGCAGTACTTC.

The gene calls are TRBV30 and TRBJ2-1; D is possibly TRBD2 (5 bases). Germline V CDR1 and CDR2: GTSNPN, SVGIG (reference sequence). V was trimmed by 3 bases and J by 1 base, leaving 10 bases between them. The CDR3 contains 14 residues. The CDR3 here is CAWSGEISYNEQFF. Written as DNA, the CDR3 is TGTGCCTGGAGCGGGGAGATTTCCTACAATGAGCAGTTCTTC. Supplemented by reference TRBV30 and TRBJ2-1, the full variable domain reads SQTIHQWPATLVQPVGSPLSLECTVEGTSNPNLYWYRQAAGRGLQLLFYSVGIGQISSEVPQNLSASRPQDRQFILSSKKLLLSDSGFYLCAWSGEISYNEQFFGPGTRLTVL.

The chain employs TRBV6-5 and TRBJ2-7; the match to TRBD1 covers 7 bases. J gave up 3 bases and V 6 bases, and 8 bases lay outside the gene matches. This CDR3 is 14 amino acids long. CDR1 is MNHEY, CDR2 SVGAGI, per germline. The CDR3 nucleotides are TGTGCCAGCAGCCCGGCAGGACAGGTCTACGAGCAGTACTTC. Its translation: CASSPAGQVYEQYF.

V usage is TRBV9 and J usage is TRBJ2-1; D remains ambiguous. The ends were cut back, 3 bases at V and 2 bases at J, with 15 bases in the middle. Germline CDR1 is SGDLS and CDR2 is YYNGEE. The CDR3 is 16 amino acids. The CDR3 DNA is TGTGCCAGCAGCGCTAGGTACTCACGGGCCTACAATGAGCAGTTCTTC. This gives the protein CASSARYSRAYNEQFF.

The chain carries TRBV15 and TRBJ2-7, with D possibly TRBD2 on 5 matching bases. CDR3 length: 13 amino acids. Per the germline V gene, CDR1 is LNHNV and CDR2 is YYDKDF (reference sequence). V lost 0 bases, J lost 3 bases, and 6 bases lay in between. CDR3 sequence reads: CATSRDRGYEQYF. The CDR3 region has the DNA TGTGCCACCAGCAGAGATCGGGGCTACGAGCAGTACTTC.

The CDR3 DNA reads TGTGCCAGCAGCAAAAGGGGAGGGCCTTACAATGAGCAGTTCTTC. Protein sequence: CASSKRGGPYNEQFF. The V gene is TRBV28, the J gene TRBJ2-1, with TRBD2 matching over 7 bases. The CDR3 has 15 residues. The germline CDR1 and CDR2 sequences are MDHEN and SYDVKM. J gave up 4 bases and V 6 bases, and 9 bases lay outside the gene matches.

The genes are TRBV11-2 and TRBJ2-7, with TRBD1 matching over 9 bases. This CDR3 contains 15 residues. The germline CDR1 and CDR2 sequences are SGHAT and FQNNGV. Losses at the gene ends were 0 bases for V and 2 bases for J; bases not matched to a gene: 2. The CDR3 region is CASSLDRDRAYEQYF. CDR3 DNA: TGTGCCAGCAGCTTAGACCGGGACAGGGCCTACGAGCAGTACTTC. Filled out from reference TRBV11-2 and TRBJ2-7, the complete variable domain reads EAGVAQSPRYKIIEKRQSVAFWCNPISGHATLYWYQQILGQGPKLLIQFQNNGVVDDSQLPKDRFSAERLKGVDSTLKIQPAKLEDSAVYLCASSLDRDRAYEQYFGPGTRLTVT.

This clone was seen only once. The chain employs TRBV5-4 and TRBJ2-2; the match to TRBD1 covers 10 bases. With 2 bases clipped from V and 6 bases from J, the junction kept 4 bases outside the gene matches. This CDR3 spans 15 amino acids. CDR1 and CDR2 from the germline V gene are SGHNT and YYREEE (reference sequence). The CDR3 coding sequence is TGTGCCAGCAGCTTAGGGACAGGGGTTGCCGGGGAGCTGTTTTTT. Its protein is CASSLGTGVAGELFF. The variable domain in full, with the rest retrieved from reference TRBV5-4 and TRBJ2-2, is ETGVTQSPTHLIKTRGQQVTLRCSSQSGHNTVSWYQQALGQGPQFIFQYYREEENGRGNFPPRFSGLQFPNYSSELNVNALELDDSALYLCASSLGTGVAGELFFGEGSRLTVL.

The chain couples TRBV28 to TRBJ2-6; 7 bases are shared with TRBD2. The J segment lost 0 bases and the V segment lost 5 bases, leaving 10 bases of the junction unmatched. The CDR3 consists of 18 residues. Germline V lookup: CDR1 MDHEN, CDR2 SYDVKM. The CDR3 protein is CASSLYPGDYSGANVLTF. The CDR3 nucleotides read TGTGCCAGCAGTCTATATCCGGGGGACTACTCTGGGGCCAACGTCCTGACTTTC.

This sequence joins TRBV5-1 and TRBJ2-7; TRBD1 might be the D (6 bases). Germline CDR1 SGHRS, CDR2 YFSETQ. The CDR3 has 15 residues. V dropped 2 bases and J dropped 0 bases, with 12 bases sitting between them. In DNA, the CDR3 is TGCGCCAGCAGCTTAGGGGGATTCGACTCCTACGAGCAGTACTTC. It codes for CASSLGGFDSYEQYF. Complete variable domain (other parts from reference TRBV5-1 and TRBJ2-7): KAGVTQTPRYLIKTRGQQVTLSCSPISGHRSVSWYQQTPGQGLQFLFEYFSETQRNKGNFPGRFSGRQFSNSRSEMNVSTLELGDSALYLCASSLGGFDSYEQYFGPGTRLTVT.

The rearrangement links TRBV25-1 to TRBJ2-1; 7 bases are shared with TRBD2. The CDR3 runs 16 residues. Trimming cost V 5 bases and J 1 base; bases outside gene matches: 8. Looked up from germline, CDR1 is MGHDK and CDR2 is SYGVNS. The CDR3 DNA reads as TGTGCCAGCAGTTTTTCAGCGGGGCCTTCCTACAATGAGCAGTTCTTC. Its protein is CASSFSAGPSYNEQFF.

V and J are TRBV14 and TRBJ2-2; unclear D gene. The CDR3 contains 13 residues. The germline gives CDR1 SGHDN, CDR2 FVKESK. Trimming removed 4 bases at V and 5 bases at J, with 8 bases between. The CDR3 DNA sequence: TGTGCCAGCAGCCGTAGTCTGACCGGGGAGCTGTTTTTT. Translating it yields CASSRSLTGELFF. The variable domain in full, completed from reference TRBV14 and TRBJ2-2, reads EAGVTQFPSHSVIEKGQTVTLRCDPISGHDNLYWYRRVMGKEIKFLLHFVKESKQDESGMPNNRFLAERTGGTYSTLKVQPAELEDSGVYFCASSRSLTGELFFGEGSRLTVL.

The chain carries TRBV28 and TRBJ1-1; 8 bases match TRBD1. The ends lost 7 bases at V and 5 bases at J; junction bases unmatched: 6. The CDR3 length is 13 residues. Per the germline V gene, CDR1 is MDHEN and CDR2 is SYDVKM. The CDR3 DNA sequence: TGTGCCAGCAAGCAACAGGGGGTGACTGAAGCTTTCTTT. This codes for CASKQQGVTEAFF. Variable domain in full (rest from reference TRBV28 and TRBJ1-1): DVKVTQSSRYLVKRTGEKVFLECVQDMDHENMFWYRQDPGLGLRLIYFSYDVKMKEKGDIPEGYSVSREKKERFSLILESASTNQTSMYLCASKQQGVTEAFFGQGTRLTVV.

The chain combines TRBV7-6 with TRBJ2-7, with 9 positions matching TRBD1. Germline lookup yields CDR1 SGHVS and CDR2 FNYEAQ. The length of the CDR3 is 15 residues. The V and J ends lost 4 bases and 5 bases, in that order; junction bases with no gene match: 9. The CDR3 region has the DNA TGTGCCAGCAGCTCCCCCGGGACAGGGAATAACGAGCAGTACTTC. This codes for CASSSPGTGNNEQYF.

V and J are TRBV18 and TRBJ1-4; D might be TRBD1 (6 bases). Trimming stripped 0 bases from V and 5 bases from J, with 16 bases between. Germline V gene data show CDR1 as KGHSH and CDR2 as LQKENI. The CDR3 contains 17 residues. The CDR3 is CASSPPGSVQGNEKLFF. DNA of the CDR3: TGTGCCAGCTCACCACCGGGGTCCGTTCAGGGGAATGAAAAACTGTTTTTT.

The genes are TRBV7-9 and TRBJ1-2; 8 bases match TRBD1. Germline CDR1 is SEHNR and CDR2 is FQNEAQ (reference sequence). This CDR3 contains 15 residues. Trimming took 5 bases from V and 5 from J; bases not matched to a gene: 10. The chain's CDR3 is CASSHPGGLLYGYTF. CDR3 sequence (DNA): TGTGCCAGCAGCCACCCAGGGGGCCTCCTTTATGGCTACACCTTC.

This clone showed up just once. This chain joins TRBV5-6 and TRBJ1-4; 8 bases are a match to TRBD1. The CDR3 loop spans 15 amino acids. V shed 3 bases and J 5 bases; nucleotides not matched to a gene: 6. Germline assignment: CDR1 SGHDT and CDR2 YYEEEE. CDR3 region: CASSSEQGENEKLFF. The CDR3 region has the DNA TGTGCCAGCAGCTCCGAACAGGGGGAGAATGAAAAACTGTTTTTT. Together with reference TRBV5-6 and TRBJ1-4, the CDR3 gives the full variable domain: DAGVTQSPTHLIKTRGQQVTLRCSPKSGHDTVSWYQQALGQGPQFIFQYYEEEERQRGNFPDRFSGHQFPNYSSELNVNALLLGDSALYLCASSSEQGENEKLFFGSGTQLSVL.

The chain has TRBV25-1 and TRBJ1-2, with unresolved D. V gave up 3 bases and J gave up 8 bases, with 7 bases separating them. The CDR3 loop spans 11 amino acids. In germline, CDR1 is MGHDK, CDR2 SYGVNS. As DNA, the CDR3 is TGTGCCAGCAGTGAGGTGAGCGGCTACACCTTC. Translated, it gives CASSEVSGYTF.

The chain couples TRBV19 to TRBJ2-3, with D possibly TRBD1 on 6 matching bases. In germline, CDR1 is LNHDA, CDR2 SQIVND (reference sequence). The CDR3 loop spans 12 amino acids. V lost 8 bases to trimming and J lost 7 bases, with 13 bases between them. The CDR3 sequence: CASLGAKNTQYF. CDR3 nucleotides: TGTGCCAGTCTGGGGGCTAAGAATACGCAGTATTTT.

The CDR3 sequence is CASSQEGYAGPYEQYF. The DNA of the CDR3 is TGTGCCAGCAGCCAAGAGGGTTACGCGGGGCCCTACGAGCAGTACTTC. The chain uses TRBV4-2 and TRBJ2-7, with D maybe TRBD2 (6 bases). There are 16 residues in the CDR3. Germline V lookup: CDR1 LGHNA, CDR2 YNFKEQ. The V end was cut by 0 bases, the J end by 2 bases, with 14 bases between.